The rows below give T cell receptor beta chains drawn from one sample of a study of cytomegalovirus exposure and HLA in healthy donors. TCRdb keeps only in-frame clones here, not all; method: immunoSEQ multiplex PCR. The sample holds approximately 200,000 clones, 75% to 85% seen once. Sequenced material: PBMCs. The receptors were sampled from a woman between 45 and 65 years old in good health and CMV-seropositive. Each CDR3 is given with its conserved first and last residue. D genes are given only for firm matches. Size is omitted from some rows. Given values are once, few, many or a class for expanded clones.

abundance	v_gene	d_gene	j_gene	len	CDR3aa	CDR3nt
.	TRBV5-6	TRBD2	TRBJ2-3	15	CASSQLAGSTDTQYF	TGTGCCAGCAGCCAACTAGCGGGGAGCACAGATACGCAGTATTTT
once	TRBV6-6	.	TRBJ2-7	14	CASSYGLNKYEQYF	TGTGCCAGCAGTTACGGGCTAAACAAGTACGAGCAGTACTTC
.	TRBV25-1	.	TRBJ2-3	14	CASSEYSGTDTQYF	TGTGCCAGCAGTGAATATAGTGGCACAGATACGCAGTATTTT
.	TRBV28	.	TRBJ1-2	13	CASRLGGGYGYTF	TGTGCCAGCAGACTTGGGGGGGGCTATGGCTACACCTTC
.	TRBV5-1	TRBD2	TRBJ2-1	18	CASSLGYGTSGGLDEQFF	TGCGCCAGCAGCTTGGGATACGGGACTAGCGGGGGGCTAGATGAGCAGTTCTTC
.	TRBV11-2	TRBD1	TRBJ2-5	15	CASSLGDRAEETQYF	TGTGCCAGCAGCTTAGGGGACAGGGCTGAGGAGACCCAGTACTTC
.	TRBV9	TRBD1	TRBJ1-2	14	CASSGGTGSYGYTF	TGTGCCAGCAGCGGTGGGACAGGGTCATATGGCTACACCTTC
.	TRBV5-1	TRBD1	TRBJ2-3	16	CASSPGWTGGADTQYF	TGCGCCAGCAGCCCGGGGTGGACAGGGGGGGCAGATACGCAGTATTTT
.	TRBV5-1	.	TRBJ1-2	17	CASSPGGSGVLAHGYTF	TGCGCCAGCAGCCCAGGAGGATCGGGGGTGCTAGCCCATGGCTACACCTTC
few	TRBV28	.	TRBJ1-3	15	CASSPIQGTGNTIYF	TGTGCCAGCAGTCCCATACAGGGAACTGGAAACACCATATATTTT
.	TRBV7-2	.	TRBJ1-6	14	CASRLQGPDSPLHF	TGTGCCAGCAGATTACAGGGTCCTGATTCACCCCTCCACTTT
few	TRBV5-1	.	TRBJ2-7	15	CASSKVTEFSYEQYF	TGCGCCAGCAGCAAAGTGACAGAGTTCTCCTACGAGCAGTACTTC
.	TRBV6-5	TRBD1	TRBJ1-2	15	CASSYSGQGPSGYTF	TGTGCCAGCAGTTACTCGGGACAGGGTCCTAGTGGCTACACCTTC
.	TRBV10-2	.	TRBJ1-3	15	CASKLGQGAGNTIYF	TGCGCCAGCAAACTGGGTCAAGGGGCTGGAAACACCATATATTTT